Following are 27 T cell receptor beta chains from one sample sequenced in a study of cytomegalovirus exposure and HLA in healthy donors. Researchers ran the PCR with 60 Vbeta and 13 Jbeta primers. Method: immunoSEQ multiplex PCR; TCRdb's copy keeps in-frame clones and lacks some. The repertoire consists of some 44,000 clones, with roughly half occurring once and the leading ten covering 9% to 14%. Sequences were obtained from PBMCs. All receptors derive from a human donor in good health.

There are a few counts of this clone. The J gene is TRBJ2-1, the V gene TRBV10-3; TRBD1 agrees at 11 bases. V lost 6 bases and J lost 6; bases outside the gene matches: 10. CDR1 is ENHRY and CDR2 is SYGVKD in the germline V gene. The CDR3 contains 16 residues. The CDR3 sequence: CAIRERGQGAGNEQFF. The CDR3 bases are TGTGCCATCAGAGAAAGAGGACAGGGGGCAGGCAATGAGCAGTTCTTC.

V is TRBV28 and J is TRBJ2-3; 7 nucleotides align to TRBD1. V was clipped by 5 bases and J by 4 bases; unmatched bases: 15. The CDR3 totals 17 residues. Germline loops: CDR1 MDHEN, CDR2 SYDVKM. Here the CDR3 reads CASSKGQSPFGADTQYF. In DNA, the CDR3 is TGTGCCAGCAGTAAGGGACAGTCCCCTTTTGGCGCAGATACGCAGTATTTT.

This clone was counted a few times. CDR3 in amino acids: CASSSGQGAWYGYTF. Here the CDR3 DNA reads TGTGCCAGCAGCTCCGGACAGGGGGCATGGTATGGCTACACCTTC. This chain links TRBV6-5 with TRBJ1-2; the match to TRBD1 covers 11 bases. The CDR3 has 15 residues. Per the germline V gene, CDR1 is MNHEY and CDR2 is SVGAGI. Unmatched junction bases numbered 8, after V lost 6 bases and J lost 5 bases.

V usage is TRBV5-1 and J usage is TRBJ2-5; 11 bases map to TRBD2. V lost 4 bases to trimming and J lost 1 base; unmatched junction nucleotides: 15. CDR3 size: 19 residues. The germline gives CDR1 SGHRS, CDR2 YFSETQ. The CDR3 DNA reads TGCGCCAGCAGCGCTGAACGGACTAGCGGGTTTAACCCCCAAGAGACCCAGTACTTC. Protein product: CASSAERTSGFNPQETQYF.

This chain links TRBV6-5 with TRBJ2-1; 7 bases fit TRBD1. The V gene end was trimmed by 6 bases and the J gene end by 10 bases; junction bases not matched to a gene: 15. The germline V gene has CDR1 MNHEY and CDR2 SVGAGI. The CDR3 is 15 residues long. For the CDR3, the DNA is TGTGCCAGCAGGCGACAGGGTCCAATGTGGGGGGAGCAGTTCTTC. Amino acid sequence: CASRRQGPMWGEQFF.

The chain uses TRBV10-2 and TRBJ1-4, with 8 bases that match TRBD1. In germline, CDR1 is WSHSY, CDR2 SAAADI. The CDR3 spans 17 residues. V was pared by 3 bases and J by 8 bases, with 14 bases of the junction left unmatched. As DNA, the CDR3 is TGCGCCAGCAGTGACCCATACGGACAGGGCCGGGGCGAAAAACTGTTTTTT. Translation gives CASSDPYGQGRGEKLFF.

The chain combines TRBV19 with TRBJ2-7; possible D gene TRBD1, 5 bases. CDR1 LNHDA and CDR2 SQIVND come from the germline V gene (reference sequence). The CDR3 consists of 14 residues. Trimming left V 3 bases short and J 5 bases short, with 14 bases between. This chain's CDR3 is CASSMLLGADEQYF. CDR3 sequence (DNA): TGTGCCAGTAGTATGCTTTTAGGGGCCGACGAGCAGTACTTC.

The chain combines TRBV29-1 with TRBJ2-1; 7 bases align to TRBD2. The CDR3 spans 15 residues. Germline V gene lookup returns CDR1 SQVTM and CDR2 ANQGSEA. V shed 7 bases, J shed 10 bases, and the junction held 19 bases outside the gene matches. The CDR3 bases are TGCAGCGGTGGCGTATGGGTAGCGGGTTCCCGGGAGCAGTTCTTC. Amino acid sequence: CSGGVWVAGSREQFF.

In nucleotides, the CDR3 is TGTGCCAGCAGAAAACCCGCCGGGACAGGGGGCATCGGGGAGCTGTTTTTT. Protein product: CASRKPAGTGGIGELFF. The V call is TRBV7-2, the J call TRBJ2-2; 12 bases match TRBD1. Germline lookup yields CDR1 SGHTA and CDR2 FQGNSA. This CDR3 contains 17 residues. With 6 bases clipped from V and 7 bases from J, the junction kept 12 bases outside the gene matches. The whole variable domain, remainder taken from reference TRBV7-2 and TRBJ2-2, is GAGVSQSPSNKVTEKGKDVELRCDPISGHTALYWYRQSLGQGLEFLIYFQGNSAPDKSGLPSDRFSAERTGGSVSTLTIQRTQQEDSAVYLCASRKPAGTGGIGELFFGEGSRLTVL.

The rearrangement uses TRBV4-2 and TRBJ1-1, with D maybe TRBD1 (6 bases). The CDR3 length is 15 residues. V lost 0 bases, J lost 0 bases, and 8 bases lay in between. CDR1 is LGHNA, CDR2 YNFKEQ, per germline. CDR3 amino acids: CASSQDEGVNTEAFF. CDR3 bases: TGTGCCAGCAGCCAAGATGAGGGGGTGAACACTGAAGCTTTCTTT.

Turning to this clone: Other DNA sequences within the sample encode an identical CDR3. The rearrangement joins TRBV18 to TRBJ1-2; D gene uncertain. CDR1 is KGHSH and CDR2 is LQKENI in the germline V gene. V lost 3 bases to trimming and J lost 2 bases, with 7 bases between them. CDR3 length equals 13 residues. The CDR3 region is CASSPGQNYGYTF. The CDR3 region has the DNA TGTGCCAGCTCACCGGGCCAAAACTATGGCTACACCTTC. Combining the CDR3 with reference TRBV18 and TRBJ1-2 gives the whole variable domain NAGVMQNPRHLVRRRGQEARLRCSPMKGHSHVYWYRQLPEEGLKFMVYLQKENIIDESGMPKERFSAEFPKEGPSILRIQQVVRGDSAAYFCASSPGQNYGYTFGSGTRLTVV.

The chain recombines TRBV7-8 with TRBJ2-2; tentatively, D is TRBD2 (5 bases). Trimming took off 1 base at V and 4 bases at J, with 7 bases between the two ends. The CDR3 has 14 residues. The germline CDR1 and CDR2 sequences are SGHVS and FQNEAQ. CDR3 sequence: CASSLDRGTGELFF. The DNA of the CDR3 is TGTGCCAGCAGCTTAGACCGGGGCACCGGGGAGCTGTTTTTT.

The chain has TRBV6-1 and TRBJ1-4; D call uncertain. CDR1 is MNHNS and CDR2 is SASEGT in the germline V gene. The CDR3 is made up of 13 amino acids. V was pared by 5 bases and J by 8 bases, with 12 bases between. The CDR3 sequence: CASSSILWEKLFF. The DNA for the CDR3 is TGTGCCAGCAGTTCAATACTGTGGGAAAAACTGTTTTTT.

V usage is TRBV5-4 and J usage is TRBJ2-1; maybe TRBD2 (6 bases). CDR1 is SGHNT, CDR2 YYREEE, per germline (reference sequence). The CDR3 totals 15 residues. Trimming stripped 0 bases from V and 8 bases from J, with 15 bases between. The CDR3 nucleotides read TGTGCCAGCAGCTTGGGTGGGCCAGCGGGCGATGAGCAGTTCTTC. It translates to CASSLGGPAGDEQFF.

This chain joins TRBV18 and TRBJ1-1; possibly TRBD1 for D (6 bases). The V and J ends lost 3 bases and 6 bases respectively, with 14 bases between them. Germline CDR1 and CDR2: KGHSH and LQKENI. The CDR3 consists of 14 residues. CDR3 loop: CASSPRTESAEAFF. The DNA for the CDR3 is TGTGCCAGCTCACCGCGGACAGAAAGCGCTGAAGCTTTCTTT.

The chain is built from TRBV6-6 and TRBJ2-1, with D unclear. The CDR3 is 12 amino acids. The germline CDR1 and CDR2 sequences are MNHNY and SVGAGI (reference sequence). V dropped 0 bases and J dropped 7 bases, with 4 bases sitting between them. CDR3 in amino acids: CASSYSTNEQFF. CDR3 bases: TGTGCCAGCAGTTACTCAACTAATGAGCAGTTCTTC.

The V gene is TRBV27, the J gene TRBJ2-5, with 10 bases identical to TRBD2. Trimming at V came to 5 bases and at J to 5 bases, leaving 8 bases not matched to a gene. The germline V gene has CDR1 MNHEY and CDR2 SMNVEV (reference sequence). The CDR3 has 15 residues. CDR3 in amino acids: CASSLLAGIFETQYF. The CDR3 nucleotides are TGTGCCAGCAGTCTACTAGCGGGAATTTTTGAGACCCAGTACTTC.

J is TRBJ2-3 and V is TRBV6-4; 10 nucleotides agree with TRBD2. Germline CDR1 and CDR2: MRHNA and SNTAGT. Germline trimming cut 6 bases from V and 6 bases from J; bases unmatched to any gene: 9. This CDR3 has 15 residues. The CDR3 bases are TGTGCCAGCAGCCCTCTTACTAGCGGGATGGATACGCAGTATTTT. It specifies CASSPLTSGMDTQYF.

The V call is TRBV18, the J call TRBJ1-3; D is perhaps TRBD1 (5 bases). The germline gives CDR1 KGHSH, CDR2 LQKENI. Trimming shortened V by 2 bases and J by 3 bases, and 8 bases separated the two germline ends. The length of the CDR3 is 14 residues. The CDR3 nucleotides are TGTGCCAGCTCACCAGCAGGGCTTGGAAACACCATATATTTT. Its translation: CASSPAGLGNTIYF.

This chain connects TRBV5-6 to TRBJ1-1, with TRBD1 identical over 7 bases. In germline, CDR1 is SGHDT, CDR2 YYEEEE. V shed 2 bases and J 4 bases; nucleotides not matched to a gene: 11. The CDR3 extends over 16 amino acids. The CDR3 nucleotides read TGTGCCAGCAGCTTTAGCAGGGGGTACTTTCGCACTGAAGCTTTCTTT. It translates to CASSFSRGYFRTEAFF. Filled out from reference TRBV5-6 and TRBJ1-1, the complete variable domain reads DAGVTQSPTHLIKTRGQQVTLRCSPKSGHDTVSWYQQALGQGPQFIFQYYEEEERQRGNFPDRFSGHQFPNYSSELNVNALLLGDSALYLCASSFSRGYFRTEAFFGQGTRLTVV.

The table lists this clone with a few counts. The chain combines TRBV18 with TRBJ1-1; D ambiguous. V dropped 6 bases and J dropped 0 bases, with 17 bases sitting between them. The CDR3 loop spans 16 amino acids. CDR1 is KGHSH and CDR2 is LQKENI in the germline V gene. CDR3 in amino acids: CASSAMGPGMNTEAFF. The CDR3 DNA sequence: TGTGCCAGCTCCGCCATGGGTCCCGGGATGAACACTGAAGCTTTCTTT.

This clone was seen a single time. The V gene is TRBV18, the J gene TRBJ2-1; 8 bases are a match to TRBD2. The CDR3 runs to 16 residues. Germline loops: CDR1 KGHSH, CDR2 LQKENI. J gave up 0 bases and V 2 bases, and 3 bases lay outside the gene matches. The chain's CDR3 is CASSPGLASSYNEQFF. The CDR3 nucleotides read TGTGCCAGCTCACCAGGACTAGCTAGCTCCTACAATGAGCAGTTCTTC.

The V and J genes are TRBV7-2 and TRBJ1-2; D possibly corresponds to TRBD1 (6 bases). This CDR3 region has 14 residues. Germline CDR1 SGHTA, CDR2 FQGNSA. V was shortened by 3 bases and J by 5 bases, with 13 bases between the two germline ends. CDR3 sequence reads: CASSFGLTGYGYTF. DNA for the CDR3: TGTGCCAGCAGCTTCGGGCTAACAGGGTATGGCTACACCTTC.

This sequence joins TRBV7-3 and TRBJ2-3, with 9 bases aligning to TRBD1. The trim removed 4 bases at V and 6 bases at J, leaving 8 bases unmatched. CDR1 and CDR2 from the germline V gene are SGHTA and FQGTGA. CDR3 size: 15 residues. Here the CDR3 DNA reads TGTGCCAGCAGCTCGTCGGGACAGGGACGGGATACGCAGTATTTT. Translation: CASSSSGQGRDTQYF.

Only one count was recorded for this clone. V usage is TRBV15 and J usage is TRBJ2-2, with 7 bases that match TRBD1. J gave up 3 bases and V 1 base, and 11 bases lay outside the gene matches. Germline V gene sequence: CDR1 LNHNV, CDR2 YYDKDF (reference sequence). The CDR3 consists of 18 residues. The CDR3, as DNA: TGTGCCACCAGCAGAGGTGGGACAGAGCCTAGGGACACCGGGGAGCTGTTTTTT. Translated: CATSRGGTEPRDTGELFF.

This clone turned up a few times. The chain joins TRBV6-5 to TRBJ1-2, with D tentatively TRBD1 (5 bases). Trimming took 5 bases from V and 6 from J, leaving 19 bases between them. The CDR3 runs to 15 residues. Germline lookup yields CDR1 MNHEY and CDR2 SVGAGI. CDR3 sequence (DNA): TGTGCCAGCAGTCGTACTGGCACAGGATGGGATGGCTACACCTTC. This translates into CASSRTGTGWDGYTF.

This clone was recorded a few times. CDR3 in DNA: TGTGCCAGCAGCTCCCCCTCGCCGACTAGTTACGGAAACATTCAGTACTTC. Protein product: CASSSPSPTSYGNIQYF. The chain combines TRBV5-4 with TRBJ2-4, with TRBD2 as a possible D gene (6 bases). The germline V and J ends were trimmed by 3 bases and 6 bases, with 22 bases remaining between them. Germline V gene sequence: CDR1 SGHNT, CDR2 YYREEE (reference sequence). This CDR3 is built from 17 residues.